A single sample is the source of the 13 T cell receptor beta chains below, sequenced in a study of T-cell memory formation after mild COVID-19. Each CDR3 protein gets one entry after TCRdb re-called the 5' RACE reads with MiXCR. The sample lists 350,000 to 450,000 distinct CDR3 sequences, 20% occurring once. The sample taken for sequencing was PBMCs or a T cell subset sorted from them (not recorded which). The receptor set was obtained from an adult woman who had mild COVID-19 (a few samples of this study predate the infection). Cell type and time point are not known.

The chain recombines TRBV19 with TRBJ1-1; D not resolved. V lost 4 bases and J lost 5, with 8 bases in between. The CDR3 is 12 amino acids. Germline V gene lookup returns CDR1 LNHDA and CDR2 SQIVND (reference sequence). CDR3 sequence: CASSSRWTEAFF. The CDR3 coding sequence is TGTGCCAGTAGTAGCCGATGGACTGAAGCTTTCTTT.

Here the CDR3 reads CASSWDRDEQFF. CDR3 nucleotides: TGTGCCAGCAGCTGGGATCGGGACGAGCAGTTCTTC. V usage is TRBV7-9 and J usage is TRBJ2-1; tentatively, D is TRBD1 or TRBD2 (5 bases each). Trimming removed 4 bases at V and 10 bases at J, with 11 bases between. Germline V gene lookup returns CDR1 SEHNR and CDR2 FQNEAQ (reference sequence). This CDR3 is 12 amino acids long.

This clonotype was seen a few times. V and J are TRBV4-3 and TRBJ2-3, with TRBD2 matching 10 bases. The CDR3 contains 16 residues. Trimming took 0 bases from V and 4 from J; bases not matched to a gene: 4. The germline V gene has CDR1 LGHNA and CDR2 YSLEER. The DNA of the CDR3 is TGCGCCAGCAGCCAAGATCTTACTAGCGGGGCAGATACGCAGTATTTT. It encodes CASSQDLTSGADTQYF.

The chain is built from TRBV5-4 and TRBJ1-1; D not resolved. Germline CDR1 reads SGHNT; CDR2 reads YYREEE (reference sequence). CDR3 length equals 13 residues. Trimming left V 4 bases short and J 0 bases short, with 7 bases between. CDR3 in amino acids: CASSVALNTEAFF. CDR3 bases: TGTGCCAGCAGCGTCGCCTTGAACACTGAAGCTTTCTTT.

This chain links TRBV27 with TRBJ1-5; D is unclear. This CDR3 comprises 16 residues. Trimming removed 6 bases at V and 1 base at J, with 16 bases between. The germline CDR1 and CDR2 sequences are MNHEY and SMNVEV (reference sequence). The CDR3 coding sequence is TGTGCCAGCAGCCCAGGCCAATGGGGAAGCAATCAGCCCCAGCATTTT. Its protein product is CASSPGQWGSNQPQHF.

This clonotype appeared a few times. The chain links TRBV20-1 to TRBJ2-7, with D hard to call. V was cut by 4 bases and J by 2 bases, with 9 bases left in between. The germline CDR1 and CDR2 sequences are DFQATT and SNEGSKA (reference sequence). This CDR3 has 12 amino acids. CDR3 in amino acids: CSATAGTYEQYF. The DNA for the CDR3 is TGCAGTGCTACCGCCGGTACCTACGAGCAGTACTTC.

This clonotype has more than one count but fewer than ten. This chain uses TRBV20-1 with TRBJ1-1, with TRBD1 as a possible D gene (6 bases). The germline V and J ends were trimmed by 7 bases and 2 bases, with 11 bases remaining between them. This CDR3 has 12 amino acids. The germline V gene has CDR1 DFQATT and CDR2 SNEGSKA (reference sequence). This CDR3 reads CSVNRANTEAFF. The CDR3, as DNA: TGCAGTGTTAACAGGGCCAACACTGAAGCTTTCTTT.

This clonotype has only a few counts. The V call is TRBV11-3, the J call TRBJ2-1; D unclear. The CDR3 consists of 15 residues. V lost 0 bases and J 0 bases, leaving 6 bases between the germline ends. Germline loops: CDR1 SGHNT, CDR2 YENEEA. CDR3 amino acids: CASSLDSSSYNEQFF. The DNA for the CDR3 is TGTGCCAGCAGCTTAGACAGCAGCTCCTACAATGAGCAGTTCTTC. Using reference TRBV11-3 and TRBJ2-1 for the parts outside the CDR3, the full variable domain is EAGVVQSPRYKIIEKKQPVAFWCNPISGHNTLYWYLQNLGQGPELLIRYENEEAVDDSQLPKDRFSAERLKGVDSTLKIQPAELGDSAVYLCASSLDSSSYNEQFFGPGTRLTVL.

This clonotype was seen only a few times. This chain links TRBV25-1 with TRBJ2-2; the D is unclear. This CDR3 has 15 residues. Trimming removed 6 bases from V and 0 bases from J, with 11 bases in between. Germline V lookup: CDR1 MGHDK, CDR2 SYGVNS. CDR3 protein: CASRPQISNTGELFF. CDR3 nucleotides: TGTGCCAGCAGACCCCAGATATCGAACACCGGGGAGCTGTTTTTT.

The gene calls are TRBV6-6 and TRBJ1-1, with D perhaps TRBD1 (6 bases). With 8 bases removed from V and 4 bases from J, the gap between germline ends came to 17 bases. The CDR3 consists of 14 residues. Germline V gene sequence: CDR1 MNHNY, CDR2 SVGAGI (reference sequence). The CDR3 is CASGSQGLVTEAFF. CDR3 nucleotide sequence: TGTGCCAGCGGTTCACAGGGATTGGTCACTGAAGCTTTCTTT.

There are a few counts of this clonotype. The chain uses TRBV27 and TRBJ2-2; TRBD2 might be the D (6 bases). The germline V gene encodes CDR1 MNHEY and CDR2 SMNVEV (reference sequence). Trimming shortened V by 6 bases and J by 1 base, and 15 bases separated the two germline ends. The CDR3 consists of 16 residues. CDR3 sequence reads: CASRNEGLLNTGELFF. CDR3 bases: TGTGCCAGCAGAAACGAGGGACTCTTGAACACCGGGGAGCTGTTTTTT.

This clonotype has only a few counts. This chain joins TRBV12-3 or TRBV12-4 and TRBJ2-3; 13 nucleotides match TRBD2. V shed 1 base, J shed 5 bases, and the junction held 3 bases outside the gene matches. The CDR3 is 16 amino acids. The CDR3 DNA is TGTGCCAGCAGTTTAGGAACTAGCGGGGGGGTAGATACGCAGTATTTT. The encoded protein is CASSLGTSGGVDTQYF.

This clonotype was found a few times. CDR3 in amino acids: CASSEKEGQGSDTQYF. In DNA, the CDR3 is TGTGCCAGCAGTGAAAAAGAGGGACAGGGGTCAGATACGCAGTATTTT. The J gene is TRBJ2-3, the V gene TRBV6-1, with 10 bases that match TRBD1. Per the germline V gene, CDR1 is MNHNS and CDR2 is SASEGT. The CDR3 loop spans 16 amino acids. Trimming took 2 bases from V and 4 from J; bases not matched to a gene: 6.